This T cell receptor beta chain was identified during a study of beta chain features in type 1 diabetes listed by TCRdb under 2018. Some background on the complete study: Mean age, gender distribution, total cell number and subset yield did not differ between patients and healthy donors. A total of around 110,000,000 sorted cells were examined across all samples, and a strong correlation was observed between cell number per subset and RNA yield. The study compared TCRB repertoires of sorted circulating CD4+ T cell subsets between recently diagnosed type 1 diabetes patients and matched healthy donors. Whereas all 28 donors provided naive and central memory subsets, regulatory and stem cell-like memory subsets were isolated from just 8 patients and roughly eight healthy donors.

The High Capacity cDNA Reverse Transcription Kit was used to reverse transcribe all of the isolated RNA, meaning that expressed TCRB transcripts were what got sequenced. Naive, central memory and regulatory T cell samples underwent deep immunoSEQ sequencing, averaging around 4 million total reads per sample. After sorted cells were lysed in RLT buffer, RNA was extracted with DNase-treated RNeasy Micro or Mini kits, with the choice depending on cell number. To prevent cross-contamination, each cell subset was processed individually, whereas patient and healthy donor samples were processed jointly. The immunoSEQ multiplex PCR was used to amplify TCRB sequences from cDNA, generating 87-bp fragments that spanned the CDR3 region. The amplicons were sequenced using the Illumina HiSeq platform. In the source study's methods: Synthetic template baselines were used to correct PCR bias computationally, reads within Hamming distance 2 were collapsed, and singletons that could not be merged were discarded. Reads were aligned against IMGT so that V, D and J genes, CDR3 length and insertions or deletions at six rearrangement sites could be assigned. Within each subset, clonotype counts were normalized to the number of sorted cells before true diversity and Gini coefficients were calculated with the tcR R package. The overlap coefficient, calculated on TCRB nucleotide sequences, was used to quantify repertoire sharing. The clones in this table, taken by TCRdb from immuneACCESS, are in-frame only. Not every clone is retained; where verified, under half of the shortfall comes from an unresolved V gene, and the cause of the rest is unknown. That table gives V, J and clone size, and the DNA gave D and trimming. For this sample the table gives about 240,000 clones, of which 27% were detected only once. The ten top clones hold more than 3% of the sample.

Broader findings and caveats from the paper: Shorter templates might be favored by PCR, yet because patient and control samples were amplified and corrected together, any such skew would affect both groups equally. Patients with type 1 diabetes made fewer insertions and deleted more nucleotides at VDJ recombination sites, implying thymic rearrangement abnormalities. Only small numbers of individuals were included in the HLA sub-analyses, which left unresolved whether HLA type had any influence on TCRB rearrangement. In all four CD4+ subsets, TCRB CDR3 length was moderately but significantly shorter in type 1 diabetes patients. Because cDNA was sequenced instead of genomic DNA, highly expressing activated cells could be over-represented, though the groups showed no difference in activation or CD3 levels. Naive, central memory and regulatory TCRB repertoires appeared to be more similar among patients than among healthy donors.

A single peripheral blood draw of about 116 mL on average was collected from each donor into heparinised tubes. A BD FACSAria II and a panel including CD45RO, CCR7, CD25, CD127, CD95 and CD27 were used to sort naive, central memory, regulatory and stem cell-like memory CD4+ T cells. Purity was above 95% for every sorted population. Right away, PBMCs were isolated by Lymphoprep density gradient centrifugation and were stained directly, with no culture step. Samples were stained and sorted in pairs, with one healthy donor and one patient per experiment, so that batch effects were minimized. This clone was detected only a few times. The antigen this receptor binds is unknown. The record has no base qualities; no much larger clone is one base away. This receptor was taken from a man aged 30 to 39 in good health. The sequencing sample was made of central memory CD4+ T cells from blood.

The DNA reads TGTGCCAGCAGCCGCCAGGGGGCTCAATACAATGAGCAGTTCTTC. Translated, it gives CASSRQGAQYNEQFF. The rearranged segments are TRBV28 and TRBJ2-1; 8 bases in the middle match TRBD1. The germline V gene gives CDR1 as MDHEN and CDR2 as SYDVKM. Germline trimming: 6 bases from V, 4 bases from J; junction bases outside gene matches: 8. From cysteine to phenylalanine, the CDR3 is 15 amino acids long. The retained sequence is limited to the CDR3, 45 bases, with the frame set at the first base.